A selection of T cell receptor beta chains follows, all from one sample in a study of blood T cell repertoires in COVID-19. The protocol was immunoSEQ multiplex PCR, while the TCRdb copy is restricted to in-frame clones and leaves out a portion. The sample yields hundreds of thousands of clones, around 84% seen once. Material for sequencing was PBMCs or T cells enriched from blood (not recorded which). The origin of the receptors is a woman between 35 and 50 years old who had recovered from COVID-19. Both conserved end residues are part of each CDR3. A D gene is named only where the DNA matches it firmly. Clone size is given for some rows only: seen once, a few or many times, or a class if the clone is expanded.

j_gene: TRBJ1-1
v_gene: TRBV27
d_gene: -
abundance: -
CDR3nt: TGTGCCAGCAGTGTCCGGCAGGGGAGTGAAGCTTTCTTT
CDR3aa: CASSVRQGSEAFF

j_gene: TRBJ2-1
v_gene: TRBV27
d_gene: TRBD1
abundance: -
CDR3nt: TGTGCCAGCAGTTTAAAATATGGGACAGGGTTTCCTTACTCCTACAATGAGCAGTTCTTC
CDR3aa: CASSLKYGTGFPYSYNEQFF

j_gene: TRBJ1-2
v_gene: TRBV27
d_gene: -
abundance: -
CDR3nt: TGTGCCAGCAGTCCCCTACGGGTTTTAGACTATGGCTACACCTTC
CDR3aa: CASSPLRVLDYGYTF

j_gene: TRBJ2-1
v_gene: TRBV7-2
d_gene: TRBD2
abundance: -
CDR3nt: TGTGCCAGCAGCTCCACTGGGCTAGCGGGAGCTGGTGAGCAGTTCTTC
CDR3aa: CASSSTGLAGAGEQFF

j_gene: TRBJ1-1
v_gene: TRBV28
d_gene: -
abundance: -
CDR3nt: TGTGCCAGCAGCCTATTGGGACTTGAAGCTTTCTTT
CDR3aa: CASSLLGLEAFF

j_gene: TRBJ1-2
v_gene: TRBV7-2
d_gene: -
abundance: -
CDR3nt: TGTGCCAGCAGCTTAGCCCCGGGGTTAGCTAACTATGGCTACACCTTC
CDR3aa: CASSLAPGLANYGYTF

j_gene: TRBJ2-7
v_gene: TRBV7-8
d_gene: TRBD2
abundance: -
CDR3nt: TGTGCCAGCAGCGGAGGCGTAGCGGGAAATTATTACGAGCAGTACTTC
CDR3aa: CASSGGVAGNYYEQYF

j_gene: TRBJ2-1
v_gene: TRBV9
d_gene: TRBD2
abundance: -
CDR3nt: TGTGCCAGCAGCGTGGGACTAGCGGGAGTAAATGAGCAGTTCTTC
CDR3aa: CASSVGLAGVNEQFF

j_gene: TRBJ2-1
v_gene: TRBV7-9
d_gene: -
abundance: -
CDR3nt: TGTGCCAGCAGTTCCCTCGGGAGCTCCTACAATGAGCAGTTCTTC
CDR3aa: CASSSLGSSYNEQFF

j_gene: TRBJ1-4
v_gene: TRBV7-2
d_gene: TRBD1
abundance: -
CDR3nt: TGTGCCAGCAGCGGACAGGGGGAAAAACTGTTTTTT
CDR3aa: CASSGQGEKLFF

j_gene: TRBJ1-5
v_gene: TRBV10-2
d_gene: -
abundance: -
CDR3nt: TGCGCCAGCAGTGAGACAGACAATCAGCCCCAGCATTTT
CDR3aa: CASSETDNQPQHF

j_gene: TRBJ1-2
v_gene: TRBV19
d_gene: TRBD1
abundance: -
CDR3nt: TGTGCCAGCAAAGCATCGGACAGGGGAGTTACCTATGGCTACACCTTC
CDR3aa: CASKASDRGVTYGYTF

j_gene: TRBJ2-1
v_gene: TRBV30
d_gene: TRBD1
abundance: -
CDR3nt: TGTGCCTGGAGTGCAGGGGGGACAGGAAGAAATGAGCAGTTCTTC
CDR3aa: CAWSAGGTGRNEQFF

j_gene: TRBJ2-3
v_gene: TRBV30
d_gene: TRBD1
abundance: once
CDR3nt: TGTGCCTGGAGTCGACAGGGAACAGATACGCAGTATTTT
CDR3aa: CAWSRQGTDTQYF

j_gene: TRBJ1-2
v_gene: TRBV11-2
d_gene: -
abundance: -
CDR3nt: TGTGCCTCACACCGGGGGCGGGGGTCAAGCTATGGCTACACCTTC
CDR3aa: CASHRGRGSSYGYTF

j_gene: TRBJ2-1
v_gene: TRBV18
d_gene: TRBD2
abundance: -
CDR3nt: TGTGCCAGCTCACTAGCTGGAACTAGCGAATACAATGAGCAGTTCTTC
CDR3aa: CASSLAGTSEYNEQFF

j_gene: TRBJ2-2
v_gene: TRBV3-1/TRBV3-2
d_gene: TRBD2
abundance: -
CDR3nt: TGTGCCAGCAGCCCAATTCAGGGAGGGGCCGCGGCCACCGGGGAGCTGTTTTTT
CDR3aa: CASSPIQGGAAATGELFF

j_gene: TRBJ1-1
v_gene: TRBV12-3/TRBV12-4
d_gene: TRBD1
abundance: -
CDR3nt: TGTGCCACCATTTCAGGGGGAACTGAAGCTTTCTTT
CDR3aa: CATISGGTEAFF

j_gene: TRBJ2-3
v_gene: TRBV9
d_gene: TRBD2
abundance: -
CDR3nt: TGTGCCAGCAGCGCGACCGGGACTAGCGGTGATACGCAGTATTTT
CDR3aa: CASSATGTSGDTQYF

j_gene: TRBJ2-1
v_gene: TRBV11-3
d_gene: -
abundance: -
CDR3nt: TGTGCCAGCAGCTTAGTCCCAGGGAGGAATGAGCAGTTCTTC
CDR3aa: CASSLVPGRNEQFF

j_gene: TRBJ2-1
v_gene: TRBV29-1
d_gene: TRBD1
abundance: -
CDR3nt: TGCAGCGTTCTCGGACAGGGCAATGAGCAGTTCTTC
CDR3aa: CSVLGQGNEQFF

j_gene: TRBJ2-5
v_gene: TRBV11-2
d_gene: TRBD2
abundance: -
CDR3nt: TGTGCCAGCAGCTTATTGGGACTAGCGGGAGCAGAGACCCAGTACTTC
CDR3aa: CASSLLGLAGAETQYF

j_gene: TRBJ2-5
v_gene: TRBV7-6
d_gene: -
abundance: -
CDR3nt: TGTGCCAGCAGCGGGGGGAGCCTCTCCGAGACCCAGTACTTC
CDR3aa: CASSGGSLSETQYF

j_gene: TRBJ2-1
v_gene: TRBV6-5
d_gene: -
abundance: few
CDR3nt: TGTGCCAGCAGTTTGGGCCGAATGGGTGAGCAGTTCTTC
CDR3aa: CASSLGRMGEQFF

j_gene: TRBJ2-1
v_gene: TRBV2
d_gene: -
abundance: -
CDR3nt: TGTGCCAGCACGGAGAACTCCTACAATGAGCAGTTCTTC
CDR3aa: CASTENSYNEQFF

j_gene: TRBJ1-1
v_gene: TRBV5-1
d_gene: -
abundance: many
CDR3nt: TGCGCCAGCAGCTGGGGACACGGATCGAACACTGAAGCTTTCTTT
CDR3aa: CASSWGHGSNTEAFF

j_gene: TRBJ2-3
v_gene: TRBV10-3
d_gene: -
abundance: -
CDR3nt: TGTGCCATCAGTGAGTCGGTTCAGAGGGGAGGAAAATTGGATACGCAGTATTTT
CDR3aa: CAISESVQRGGKLDTQYF

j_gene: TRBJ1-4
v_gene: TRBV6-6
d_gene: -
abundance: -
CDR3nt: TGTGCCAGCAGAACAGCCCAGCAGGGAACTAATGAAAAACTGTTTTTT
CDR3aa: CASRTAQQGTNEKLFF

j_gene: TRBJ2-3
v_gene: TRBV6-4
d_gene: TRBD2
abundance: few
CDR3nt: TGTGCCAGCAGTGAAACAGCGGGGAGCACAGATACGCAGTATTTT
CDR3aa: CASSETAGSTDTQYF

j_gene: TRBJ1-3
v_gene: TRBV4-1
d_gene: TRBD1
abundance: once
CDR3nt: TGCGCCAGCAGCCAAGTGTGGGACAGCTCCTCTGGAAACACCATATATTTT
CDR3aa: CASSQVWDSSSGNTIYF

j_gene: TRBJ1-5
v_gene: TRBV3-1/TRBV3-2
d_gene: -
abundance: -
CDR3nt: TGTGCCAGCAGCCAAGGTACAGGGCTGAATCAGCCCCAGCATTTT
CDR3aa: CASSQGTGLNQPQHF

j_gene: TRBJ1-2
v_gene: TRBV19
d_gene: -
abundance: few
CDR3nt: TGTGCCAGCCGAAAAAGGAATGGGAGGTATGGCTACACCTTC
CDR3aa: CASRKRNGRYGYTF

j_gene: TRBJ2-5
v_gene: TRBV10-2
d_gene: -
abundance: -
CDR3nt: TGCGCCAGCAGTGAACTCAGGCAAGAGACCCAGTACTTC
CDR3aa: CASSELRQETQYF

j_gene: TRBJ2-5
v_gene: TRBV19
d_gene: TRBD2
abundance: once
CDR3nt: TGTGCCAGTAGTAGAAACCTAGCGGGAGGCCTCACCAGCGGGACCCAGTACTTC
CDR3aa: CASSRNLAGGLTSGTQYF

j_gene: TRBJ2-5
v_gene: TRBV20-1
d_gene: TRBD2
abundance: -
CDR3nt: TGCAGTGCTAGTTCGGCTAGCGGGATCCTAGAGACCCAGTACTTC
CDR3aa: CSASSASGILETQYF

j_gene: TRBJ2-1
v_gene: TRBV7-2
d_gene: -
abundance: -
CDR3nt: TGTGCCAGCAGCTTAGACGGGGGACGGGAGCTGAGCGATGAGCAGTTCTTC
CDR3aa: CASSLDGGRELSDEQFF

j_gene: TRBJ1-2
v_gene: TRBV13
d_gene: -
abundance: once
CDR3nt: TGTGCCAGCAGAGCCACAGGGACCTATGGCTACACCTTC
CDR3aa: CASRATGTYGYTF

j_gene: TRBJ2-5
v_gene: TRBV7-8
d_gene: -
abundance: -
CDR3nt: TGTGCCAGCAGCCCGCGGAGATCCCAAGAGACCCAGTACTTC
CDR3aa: CASSPRRSQETQYF

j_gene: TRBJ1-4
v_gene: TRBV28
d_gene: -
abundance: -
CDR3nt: TGTGCCAGCAGTTCGACGTCTCAGGCAACTAATGAAAAACTGTTTTTT
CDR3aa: CASSSTSQATNEKLFF

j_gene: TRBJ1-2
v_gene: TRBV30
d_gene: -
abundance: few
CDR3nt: TGTGCCTGGAGTTCCACAGTGGGCGGCTACACCTTC
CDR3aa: CAWSSTVGGYTF

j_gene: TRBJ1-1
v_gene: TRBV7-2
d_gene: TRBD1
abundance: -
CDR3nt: TGTGCCAGCAGTTCGGACAGGTCGTACACTGAAGCTTTCTTT
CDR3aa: CASSSDRSYTEAFF

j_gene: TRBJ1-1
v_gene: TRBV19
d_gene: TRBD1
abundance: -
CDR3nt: TGTGCCAGTGGATCCAATTCCGACAGGGGAAGGACTGAAGCTTTCTTT
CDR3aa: CASGSNSDRGRTEAFF

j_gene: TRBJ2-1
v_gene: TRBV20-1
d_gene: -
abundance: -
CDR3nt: TGCAGTGCGAGTCCCTTTCGTAATGAGCAGTTCTTC
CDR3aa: CSASPFRNEQFF

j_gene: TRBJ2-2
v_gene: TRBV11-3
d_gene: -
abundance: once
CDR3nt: TGTGCCAGCAGCTCGACCCTTAGGACTAACACCGGGGAGCTGTTTTTT
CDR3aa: CASSSTLRTNTGELFF

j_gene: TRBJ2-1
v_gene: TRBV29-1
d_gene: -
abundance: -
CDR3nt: TGCAGCGCGGAGGGGGTCATCGACCGCTACAATGAGCAGTTCTTC
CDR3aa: CSAEGVIDRYNEQFF

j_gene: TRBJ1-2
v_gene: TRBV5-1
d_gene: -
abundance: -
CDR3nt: TGCGCCAGCAGCTTGTTCACCGAGGGCGGCTACACCTTC
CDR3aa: CASSLFTEGGYTF

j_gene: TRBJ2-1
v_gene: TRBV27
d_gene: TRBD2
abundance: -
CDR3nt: TGTGCCAGCAGTGAGCGGGAGGGGGCCAATGAGCAGTTCTTC
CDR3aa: CASSEREGANEQFF

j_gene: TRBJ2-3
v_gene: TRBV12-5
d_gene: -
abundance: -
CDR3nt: TGTGCTAGTGGGAAAGGAGGTTCCACAGATACGCAGTATTTT
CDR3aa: CASGKGGSTDTQYF

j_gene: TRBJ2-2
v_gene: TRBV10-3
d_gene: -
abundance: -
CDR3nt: TGTGCCATCAGTGATAGCAGGGCCCCCGGGGAGCTGTTTTTT
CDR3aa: CAISDSRAPGELFF

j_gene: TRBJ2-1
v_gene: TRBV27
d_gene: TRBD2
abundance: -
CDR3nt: TGTGCCAGCAGTTTACCCGGGACTAGCGGACCCTACAATGAGCAGTTCTTC
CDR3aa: CASSLPGTSGPYNEQFF

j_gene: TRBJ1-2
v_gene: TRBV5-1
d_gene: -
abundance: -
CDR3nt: TGCGCCAGCAGCTTGGTAGGCGGGTCCTCTAACTATGGCTACACCTTC
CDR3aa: CASSLVGGSSNYGYTF

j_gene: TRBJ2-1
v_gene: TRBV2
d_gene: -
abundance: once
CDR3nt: TGTGCCAACCTCGGCGGGCTAGACAACAATGAGCAGTTCTTC
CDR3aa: CANLGGLDNNEQFF

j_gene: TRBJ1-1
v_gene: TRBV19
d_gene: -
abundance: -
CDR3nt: TGTGCCAGTAGTGGCAGACGGGGTGTTGAAGCTTTCTTT
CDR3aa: CASSGRRGVEAFF

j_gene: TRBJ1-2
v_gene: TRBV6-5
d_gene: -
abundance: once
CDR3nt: TGTGCCAGCAGACGCGATAGAGGAGGCTACACCTTC
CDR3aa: CASRRDRGGYTF

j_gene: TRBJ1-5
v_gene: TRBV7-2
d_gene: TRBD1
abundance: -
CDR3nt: TGTGCCAGCAGCCCGTCCGGGACAGCACATAGCAATCAGCCCCAGCATTTT
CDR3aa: CASSPSGTAHSNQPQHF

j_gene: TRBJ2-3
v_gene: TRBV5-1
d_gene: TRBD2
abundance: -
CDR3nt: TGCGCCAGCACCCACGGGACTAGCGAGTTAGATACGCAGTATTTT
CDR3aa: CASTHGTSELDTQYF

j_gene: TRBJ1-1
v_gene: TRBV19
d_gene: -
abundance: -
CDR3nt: TGTGCCAGTACCGACACCGGGACTTATAAAGAAGCTTTCTTT
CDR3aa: CASTDTGTYKEAFF

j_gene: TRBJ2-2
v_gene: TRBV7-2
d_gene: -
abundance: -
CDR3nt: TGTGCCAGCAGCTTAAGCTCCCTAACCGGGGAGCTGTTTTTT
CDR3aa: CASSLSSLTGELFF

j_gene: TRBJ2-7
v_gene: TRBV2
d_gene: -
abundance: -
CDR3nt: TGTGCCAGCAGTGAAGCGGAGTCGGACTCCTACTACGAGCAGTACTTC
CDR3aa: CASSEAESDSYYEQYF

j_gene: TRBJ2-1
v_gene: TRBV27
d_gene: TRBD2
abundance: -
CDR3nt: TGTGCCAGCAGTGCCGGACTAGCCAATGAGCAGTTCTTC
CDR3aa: CASSAGLANEQFF